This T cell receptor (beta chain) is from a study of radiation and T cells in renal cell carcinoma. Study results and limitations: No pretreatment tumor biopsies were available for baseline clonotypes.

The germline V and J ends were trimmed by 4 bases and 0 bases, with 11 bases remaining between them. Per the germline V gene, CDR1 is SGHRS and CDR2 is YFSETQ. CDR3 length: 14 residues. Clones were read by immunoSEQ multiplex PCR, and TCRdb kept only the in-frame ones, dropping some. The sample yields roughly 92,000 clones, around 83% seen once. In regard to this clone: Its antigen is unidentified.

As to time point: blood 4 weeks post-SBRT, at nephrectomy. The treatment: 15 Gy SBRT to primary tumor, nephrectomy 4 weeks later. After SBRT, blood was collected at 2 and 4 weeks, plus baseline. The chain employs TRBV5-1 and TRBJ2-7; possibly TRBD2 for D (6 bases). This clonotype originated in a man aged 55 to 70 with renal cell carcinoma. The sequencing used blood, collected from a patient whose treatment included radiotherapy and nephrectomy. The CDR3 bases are TGCGCCAGCAGCGTGGACGGGAGCTCCTACGAGCAGTACTTC. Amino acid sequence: CASSVDGSSYEQYF.